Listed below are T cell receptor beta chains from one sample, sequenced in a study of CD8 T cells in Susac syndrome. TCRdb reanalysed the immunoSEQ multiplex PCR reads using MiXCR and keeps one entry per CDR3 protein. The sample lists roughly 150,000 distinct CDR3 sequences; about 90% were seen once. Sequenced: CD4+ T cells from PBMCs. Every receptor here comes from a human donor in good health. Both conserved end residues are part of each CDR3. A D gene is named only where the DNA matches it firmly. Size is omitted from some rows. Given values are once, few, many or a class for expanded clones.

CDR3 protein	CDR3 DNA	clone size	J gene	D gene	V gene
CASSSTPTDTQYF	TGTGCCAGCAGTTCTACACCCACAGATACGCAGTATTTT	.	TRBJ2-3	.	TRBV6-5
CASSPGQGSTEAFF	TGTGCCAGTAGCCCCGGACAGGGCAGCACTGAAGCTTTCTTT	few	TRBJ1-1	TRBD1	TRBV19
CASGGYMGKLFF	TGTGCCAGCGGCGGGTATATGGGGAAACTGTTTTTT	.	TRBJ1-4	.	TRBV28
CSARGDSNQPQHF	TGCAGTGCTAGGGGGGACAGCAATCAGCCCCAGCATTTT	.	TRBJ1-5	.	TRBV20-1
CASTPLYIGEAFF	TGTGCCAGTACCCCTCTCTATATTGGTGAAGCTTTCTTT	.	TRBJ1-1	.	TRBV19
CASIPGTSGYTGELFF	TGTGCCAGCATCCCTGGGACTAGCGGGTACACCGGGGAGCTGTTTTTT	.	TRBJ2-2	TRBD2	TRBV2
CSARLGTVSGYTF	TGCAGTGCTAGATTAGGCACAGTATCTGGCTACACCTTC	.	TRBJ1-2	.	TRBV20-1
CSATRAGGYAEQFF	TGCAGTGCTACGCGGGCAGGGGGTTATGCTGAGCAGTTCTTC	.	TRBJ2-1	TRBD1	TRBV20-1
CSAKQGTKNIQYF	TGCAGTGCTAAACAGGGAACCAAAAACATTCAGTACTTC	.	TRBJ2-4	.	TRBV20-1
CATREGRSNTEAFF	TGTGCCACCAGGGAGGGAAGGTCGAACACTGAAGCTTTCTTT	.	TRBJ1-1	.	TRBV24-1
CSARDSQGAGETQYF	TGCAGTGCTAGAGATAGCCAGGGGGCAGGGGAGACCCAGTACTTC	.	TRBJ2-5	TRBD1	TRBV20-1
CSARGQKVYGYTF	TGCAGTGCTAGAGGGCAGAAAGTCTATGGCTACACCTTC	.	TRBJ1-2	.	TRBV20-1
CASSPPEGNNQPQHF	TGTGCCAGCTCACCACCGGAGGGAAACAATCAGCCCCAGCATTTT	.	TRBJ1-5	.	TRBV18
CASSSGGQGGYEQYF	TGTGCCAGCAGTTCGGGGGGACAGGGTGGGTACGAGCAGTACTTC	.	TRBJ2-7	TRBD1	TRBV12-3/TRBV12-4
CSVGRLLSGRSNEQFF	TGCAGCGTTGGACGCCTACTTAGCGGGAGAAGCAATGAGCAGTTCTTC	.	TRBJ2-1	TRBD2	TRBV29-1
CASSSTGITGELFF	TGTGCCAGCAGCTCGACAGGGATCACCGGGGAGCTGTTTTTT	.	TRBJ2-2	TRBD1	TRBV12-3/TRBV12-4
CASTPAGKAPYEQYF	TGTGCCAGTACCCCGGCAGGGAAGGCTCCCTACGAGCAGTACTTC	.	TRBJ2-7	.	TRBV19
CASSESTRRDNSPLHF	TGCGCCAGCAGCGAGTCGACAAGGAGGGATAATTCACCCCTCCACTTT	.	TRBJ1-6	.	TRBV5-1
CASSRDRLETQYF	TGTGCCAGCAGCCGGGACAGGCTGGAGACCCAGTACTTC	few	TRBJ2-5	TRBD1	TRBV6-1
CASNRVNSPLHF	TGCGCCAGCAACAGGGTCAATTCACCCCTCCACTTT	.	TRBJ1-6	.	TRBV10-1
CASSRGQPNEKLFF	TGTGCCAGCAGCCGGGGACAGCCAAATGAAAAACTGTTTTTT	.	TRBJ1-4	TRBD1	TRBV11-2
CSARSPGLTNTGELFF	TGCAGTGCTAGGTCACCGGGACTTACTAACACCGGGGAGCTGTTTTTT	.	TRBJ2-2	.	TRBV20-1
CASSRQEGSYEQYF	TGTGCCAGCAGCCGACAGGAGGGTTCCTACGAGCAGTACTTC	once	TRBJ2-7	.	TRBV7-9
CASSQGERGAQETQYF	TGCGCCAGCAGCCAAGGGGAGCGGGGGGCTCAAGAGACCCAGTACTTC	.	TRBJ2-5	TRBD2	TRBV4-1
CASSLPGLVRDNEQFF	TGTGCCAGCAGTTTACCGGGACTAGTAAGGGACAATGAGCAGTTCTTC	.	TRBJ2-1	TRBD2	TRBV6-4
CASSLSGDRGRGTDTQYF	TGTGCCAGCAGTTTATCAGGGGACAGGGGGCGCGGGACAGATACGCAGTATTTT	.	TRBJ2-3	TRBD1	TRBV27
CASSSDSYYNSPLHF	TGTGCCAGCAGTTCGGACAGCTACTATAATTCACCCCTCCACTTT	.	TRBJ1-6	.	TRBV6-5
CASSLEGNTEAFF	TGTGCCAGCAGCTTAGAGGGGAACACTGAAGCTTTCTTT	.	TRBJ1-1	.	TRBV5-1
CASNRGTSGGGETQYF	TGTGCCAGCAACCGAGGGACTAGCGGGGGGGGAGAGACCCAGTACTTC	.	TRBJ2-5	TRBD2	TRBV7-2
CASGREGGTEAFF	TGTGCTAGTGGTAGAGAGGGGGGCACTGAAGCTTTCTTT	.	TRBJ1-1	.	TRBV12-5
CSVETDPYEQYF	TGCAGTGTCGAGACAGATCCCTACGAGCAGTACTTC	.	TRBJ2-7	.	TRBV20-1
CASSLVGSHSAIEAFF	TGTGCCAGCAGCTTAGTAGGAAGCCATTCGGCGATCGAAGCTTTCTTT	.	TRBJ1-1	.	TRBV7-9
CASSLEGSYNEQFF	TGTGCCAGCAGCTTGGAGGGATCCTACAATGAGCAGTTCTTC	few	TRBJ2-1	.	TRBV9
CASSPQRATNEKLFF	TGTGCCAGCAGCCCCCAACGGGCAACTAATGAAAAACTGTTTTTT	once	TRBJ1-4	.	TRBV7-9
CASSQGKFYGYTF	TGTGCCAGCAGCCAAGGAAAATTCTATGGCTACACCTTC	.	TRBJ1-2	.	TRBV14
CASSSRGGRTQHF	TGTGCCAGCAGTTCCCGGGGGGGAAGGACCCAGCATTTT	.	TRBJ1-5	.	TRBV6-5
CASSQSGTVYSETQYF	TGTGCCAGCAGCCAGTCCGGGACAGTCTACTCGGAGACCCAGTACTTC	.	TRBJ2-5	TRBD1	TRBV3-1
CASSQFPDKNYGYTF	TGCGCCAGCAGTCAATTCCCGGACAAGAACTATGGCTACACCTTC	.	TRBJ1-2	.	TRBV23-1
CASSPPYPFGTDTQYF	TGTGCCAGCTCACCCCCCTACCCCTTTGGCACAGATACGCAGTATTTT	.	TRBJ2-3	.	TRBV18
CASSSDSGRGADTQYF	TGTGCCAGCAGCTCCGATAGCGGGAGAGGGGCAGATACGCAGTATTTT	.	TRBJ2-3	TRBD2	TRBV5-4
CAISKGGGNYEQYF	TGTGCCATCAGCAAAGGAGGGGGGAACTACGAGCAGTACTTC	.	TRBJ2-7	.	TRBV10-3
CASSPAGGEGETQYF	TGTGCTAGCAGCCCGGCGGGGGGGGAGGGGGAGACCCAGTACTTC	once	TRBJ2-5	TRBD2	TRBV7-7
CSVELLGWNTEAFF	TGCAGCGTTGAATTGCTTGGCTGGAACACTGAAGCTTTCTTT	.	TRBJ1-1	.	TRBV29-1